Presented here are 9 T cell receptor beta chains from one specimen sequenced in a study of T cell clonality in common variable immunodeficiency. The method was immunoSEQ multiplex PCR; TCRdb's version includes in-frame clones alone and lacks a portion of them. The sample was found to contain some 80,000 clones, and every one recurs. The sequencing input was peripheral blood mononuclear cells. The receptors were gathered from a person aged 18 to 75 in good health.

This clone was seen many times. From the germline J gene comes the end of the CDR3, since the read stops 3 residues before it. The chain links TRBV19 to TRBJ2-3; 10 bases are shared with TRBD1. Germline loops: CDR1 LNHDA, CDR2 SQIVND (reference sequence). The CDR3 length is 12 residues. The V gene end was trimmed by 6 bases and the J gene end by 6 bases; junction bases not matched to a gene: 0. CDR3: CASRTGGDTQYF. The part of the CDR3 DNA that was read is TGTGCCAGTAGGACAGGGGGCGATACG.

This clone was detected many times. The CDR3 bases that were read are TGTGCCAGCAGCCAAGATTATCTAGCGGGAGGAGTGAGAACAGATACG. It is translated as CASSQDYLAGGVRTDT. The full CDR3 reads CASSQDYLAGGVRTDTQYF. The chain recombines TRBV3-1 (or the pseudogene TRBV3-2) with TRBJ2-3, with 11 bases matching TRBD2. The read ends 3 residues early relative to the CDR3; the germline J gene fills the gap. This CDR3 is 19 amino acids long. Germline lookup yields CDR1 LGHDT and CDR2 YNNKEL (reference sequence). The ends lost 0 bases at V and 3 bases at J; junction bases unmatched: 11.

This clone was recorded at least ten times. The read comes to an end 3 residues before the CDR3 does, leaving the germline J gene to fill in the end. The chain links TRBV19 to TRBJ1-3; D unresolved. The ends were cut back, 3 bases at V and 0 bases at J, with 6 bases in the middle. This CDR3 is 14 amino acids long. Germline V lookup: CDR1 LNHDA, CDR2 SQIVND (reference sequence). CDR3 protein: CASSIGGSGNTIYF. CDR3 DNA (partial): TGTGCCAGTAGTATCGGTGGCTCTGGAAACACC.

This clone was counted ten times or more. The CDR3 is cut off 3 residues early in the read; its end comes from the germline J gene. The genes are TRBV20-1 and TRBJ2-7, with D possibly matching TRBD2 (5 bases). The CDR3 is made up of 14 amino acids. V was pared by 0 bases and J by 2 bases, with 11 bases between. CDR1 and CDR2 from the germline V gene are DFQATT and SNEGSKA (reference sequence). CDR3 loop: CSARDRGRTYEQYF. The DNA read from the CDR3 is TGCAGTGCTAGAGATCGGGGTAGAACCTACGAG.

This clone was counted many times. The CDR3 end is not reached by the read, which stops 3 residues before it; the germline J gene fills it in. The chain joins TRBV7-2 to TRBJ1-2, with 10 nucleotides matching TRBD1. Unmatched junction bases numbered 6, after V lost 4 bases and J lost 7 bases. The length of the CDR3 is 14 residues. CDR1 is SGHTA and CDR2 is FQGNSA in the germline V gene. CDR3 DNA (partial): TGTGCCAGCAGCTCAAGACAGGGGGCGCTTGGC. This encodes CASSSRQGALG. The entire CDR3 protein reads CASSSRQGALGYTF.

This clone was counted many times. The read ends 3 residues shy of where the CDR3 ends; the end is completed using the germline J gene. The chain links TRBV19 to TRBJ1-4; D call uncertain. CDR1 and CDR2 from the germline V gene are LNHDA and SQIVND (reference sequence). CDR3 length: 15 amino acids. The V end lost 4 bases, the J end lost 0 bases, and 9 bases lay between the germline ends. The covered CDR3 bases are TGTGCCAGTAGTACGGCGGAAGCAACTAATGAAAAA. This encodes CASSTAEATNEK. The complete CDR3 reads CASSTAEATNEKLFF.

Note on this clone: Read data end 3 residues before the CDR3 end; the end is taken from the germline J gene. The V call is TRBV7-2, the J call TRBJ1-2; a possible D gene is TRBD1 (5 bases). This CDR3 comprises 14 residues. Germline CDR1 SGHTA, CDR2 FQGNSA. The CDR3 is CASSLNRGGRDYTF. CDR3 DNA (partial): TGTGCCAGCAGCTTAAATCGGGGGGGACGTGAC. The complete variable domain, with remaining parts taken from reference TRBV7-2 and TRBJ1-2, reads GAGVSQSPSNKVTEKGKDVELRCDPISGHTALYWYRQSLGQGLEFLIYFQGNSAPDKSGLPSDRFSAERTGGSVSTLTIQRTQQEDSAVYLCASSLNRGGRDYTFGSGTRLTVV.

This clone occurred many times. The CDR3 end is not reached by the read, which stops 3 residues before it; the germline J gene fills it in. This chain connects TRBV20-1 to TRBJ2-4, with TRBD1 matching over 8 bases. This CDR3 region has 16 residues. CDR1 and CDR2 from the germline V gene are DFQATT and SNEGSKA (reference sequence). Losses at the gene ends were 4 bases for V and 2 bases for J; bases not matched to a gene: 10. The CDR3 sequence is CSANSAGTGSKNIQYF. The sequenced part of the CDR3 DNA is TGCAGTGCTAATTCCGCCGGGACAGGATCCAAAAACATT.

This clone has ten or more counts. The read comes to an end 3 residues before the CDR3 does, leaving the germline J gene to fill in the end. The chain has TRBV7-2 and TRBJ2-1; 8 bases fit TRBD2. The germline CDR1 and CDR2 sequences are SGHTA and FQGNSA. V shed 0 bases and J 7 bases; nucleotides not matched to a gene: 5. CDR3 length: 15 amino acids. CDR3 sequence reads: CASSLASGNMNEQFF. CDR3 DNA (partial): TGTGCCAGCAGCTTAGCTAGCGGGAATATGAATGAG.